The 7 T cell receptor beta chains reported below all come from one sample, sequenced in a study of tumor and adjacent non-tumor tissue in lung cancer. The library came from three nested PCR rounds adapted from ARM-PCR protocols. TCRdb reprocessed the multiplex PCR reads with MiXCR, giving one entry per CDR3 protein. Among 60,000 to 90,000 distinct CDR3 sequences listed, 60% to 85% were seen once. This sample's RNA came from whole unsorted tissue. The sample was lung tumor tissue. The origin of the receptors is a woman between 45 and 60 years old with non-small cell lung cancer.

Note on this clonotype: Compared with germline, one end of the junction differs, possibly owing to a read error. The chain employs TRBV11-3 and TRBJ2-2; TRBD2 matches at 9 bases. Germline lookup yields CDR1 SGHNT and CDR2 YENEEA. The CDR3 has 14 residues. CDR3 in amino acids: CVSSPAGGTGELFF. For the CDR3, the DNA is TGTGTCAGCAGCCCAGCGGGGGGCACCGGGGAACTGTTTTTT.

In DNA form, the CDR3 reads TGTGCCAGCAGTTACGATCGAGCTAGCGGGATCATAATTGGCGAGCAGTACTTC. Translation gives CASSYDRASGIIIGEQYF. The rearrangement joins TRBV6-2 or TRBV6-3 to TRBJ2-7, with 9 bases fitting TRBD2. There are 18 residues in the CDR3. The V segment lost 2 bases and the J segment 6 bases; nucleotides outside the gene matches: 17. Germline CDR1 is MNHEY and CDR2 is SVGEGT.

About this clonotype: One end of the junction fails to match germline, which may point to a read error. The chain carries TRBV12-3 or TRBV12-4 and TRBJ2-2; 7 bases line up with TRBD1. CDR3 length equals 13 residues. As DNA, the CDR3 is TGTGGCAGCAGACGACAGGGTACCGGGGAGTTGTCTTTT. It yields the protein CGSRRQGTGELSF.

On this clonotype: A much larger clone differs by one base, so this may be a read error. The chain carries TRBV20-1 and TRBJ2-4, with 7 bases matching TRBD1. The germline V gene has CDR1 DFQATT and CDR2 SNEGSKA (reference sequence). The CDR3 length is 11 residues. J was trimmed by 9 bases and V by 7 bases; bases with no gene match: 6. The CDR3 DNA reads as TGCAGTGTTACTAACAGGGGCATTCAGTACTTC. It is translated as CSVTNRGIQYF.

This clonotype has at least ten counts. The J gene is TRBJ2-7, the V gene TRBV10-2; 9 bases are shared with TRBD2. Losses at the gene ends were 2 bases for V and 7 bases for J; bases not matched to a gene: 9. The CDR3 is 15 amino acids. Germline V gene lookup returns CDR1 WSHSY and CDR2 SAAADI. DNA for the CDR3: TGCGCCAGCAGTGAGGCGACTAGCGGAGGGGGGGAGCAGTACTTC. Its translation is CASSEATSGGGEQYF.

This clonotype was counted between two and nine times. The CDR3 DNA is TGTGCCAGCAGTGAAGGGAGGACAGGGGCGTATTCACCCCTCCACTTT. Its translation: CASSEGRTGAYSPLHF. This chain uses TRBV25-1 with TRBJ1-6, with 9 bases matching TRBD1. This CDR3 comprises 16 residues. The ends lost 2 bases at V and 8 bases at J; junction bases unmatched: 7. Looked up from germline, CDR1 is MGHDK and CDR2 is SYGVNS.

Points on this clonotype: Compared with germline, one end of the junction differs, possibly owing to a read error. The gene calls are TRBV11-2 and TRBJ1-5; a weak D match, TRBD1 (5 bases). The CDR3 is made up of 15 amino acids. Germline V gene lookup returns CDR1 SGHAT and CDR2 FQNNGV. The CDR3 region is CASSWDGYNNQSQHF. The CDR3 DNA is TGTGCCAGTAGCTGGGACGGTTATAACAATCAGTCCCAGCATTTT. Using reference TRBV11-2 and TRBJ1-5 for the parts outside the CDR3, the full variable domain is EAGVAQSPRYKIIEKRQSVAFWCNPISGHATLYWYQQILGQGPKLLIQFQNNGVVDDSQLPKDRFSAERLKGVDSTLKIQPAKLEDSAVYLCASSWDGYNNQSQHFGDGTRLSIL.